This TCR beta chain was found in a study of T cell responses to AZD1222 COVID-19 vaccine. Germline lookup yields CDR1 LNHDA and CDR2 SQIVND (reference sequence). V lost 7 bases and J lost 5, with 15 bases in between. CDR3 length equals 14 residues. Clones were sequenced by immunoSEQ multiplex PCR, and TCRdb holds only the in-frame ones, with some missing. The sample yields about 94,000 clones, around 90% seen once. The V and J genes are TRBV19 and TRBJ2-4; D gene unclear. This TCR came from an adult in good health. This material consisted of peripheral blood, taken on day 0 of AZD1222 vaccination. In DNA, the CDR3 is TGTGCCAGTACCCCAATGATTGGTGAAAACATTCAGTACTTC. It translates to CASTPMIGENIQYF.